This TCR beta chain stems from a study of CD8+CD57+ T cells in acquired aplastic anemia. The TCR beta profiling, which covered VDJ combination and CDR3 sequence, was carried out using genomic DNA as the template. TCRdb fed the reads into MiXCR, producing one record per CDR3 protein. The table has roughly 300,000 distinct CDR3 sequences, 50% to 70% seen once; the top ten hold around 7.6%. The V gene lost 6 bases and the J gene lost 7 bases, with 10 bases spanning the gap. Looked up from germline, CDR1 is SGHTA and CDR2 is FQGNSA. This CDR3 has 13 residues. The rearrangement uses TRBV7-2 and TRBJ1-6; a weak D match, TRBD1 (6 bases). The TCR sequence derives from a human donor with severe aplastic anemia or a healthy control (not recorded which). Specimen: sorted CD4+, CD8+, or CD8+CD57+ T cells (not recorded which) from PBMCs. The CDR3 spells CASRTGWNSPLHF. In DNA form, the CDR3 reads TGTGCCAGCAGGACAGGTTGGAATTCACCCCTCCACTTT.